Below, one T cell receptor beta chain is given with its context. Original processing methods: The authors estimated nucleated cell counts from reference gene primer amplification. TCRdb's table, derived via immunoSEQ multiplex PCR, lists solely in-frame clones and lacks some. For V, J and clone size, that table is used; D and trimming come from the DNA. The sample carries over 120,000 clones, 81% recorded once. CDR3 length equals 18 residues. Germline lookup yields CDR1 MNHEY and CDR2 SMNVEV (reference sequence). V dropped 3 bases and J dropped 4; count of bases not matched to a gene: 10. The data derive from a study of blood T cell repertoires in COVID-19. At the level of the study: Acute and convalescent COVID-19 specimens originated in the United States, Italy and Spain. T cells, B-cell-depleted T cells, or PBMCs supplied cDNA or gDNA.

This receptor was taken from a human donor in a cohort sampled during active COVID-19. The chain joins TRBV27 to TRBJ1-5; 12 nucleotides align to TRBD1. The sequenced sample consisted of peripheral blood. CDR3 amino acids: CASSLSRGTGGTNQPQHF. The CDR3 region has the DNA TGTGCCAGCAGTTTGTCGAGAGGGACAGGGGGCACTAATCAGCCCCAGCATTTT.